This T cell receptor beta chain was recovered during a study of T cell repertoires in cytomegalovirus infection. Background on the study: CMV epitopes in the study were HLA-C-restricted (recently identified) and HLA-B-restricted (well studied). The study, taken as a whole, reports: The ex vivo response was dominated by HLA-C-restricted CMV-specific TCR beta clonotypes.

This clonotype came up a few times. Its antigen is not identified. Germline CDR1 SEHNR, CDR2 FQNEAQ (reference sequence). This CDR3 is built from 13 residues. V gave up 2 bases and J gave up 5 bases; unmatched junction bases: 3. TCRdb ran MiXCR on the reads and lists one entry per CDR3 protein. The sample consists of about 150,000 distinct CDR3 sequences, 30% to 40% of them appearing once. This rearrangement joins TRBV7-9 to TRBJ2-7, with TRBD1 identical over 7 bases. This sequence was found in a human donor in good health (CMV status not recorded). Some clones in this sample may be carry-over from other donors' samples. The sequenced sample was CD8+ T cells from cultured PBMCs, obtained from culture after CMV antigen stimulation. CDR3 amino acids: CASSLRQGDEQYF. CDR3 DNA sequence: TGTGCCAGCAGCTTAAGGCAGGGGGACGAGCAGTACTTC.